What follows are 32 T cell receptor beta chains derived from one specimen sequenced in a study of blood T cell repertoires in COVID-19. The protocol was immunoSEQ multiplex PCR, while the TCRdb copy is restricted to in-frame clones and leaves out a portion. The table lists approximately 380,000 clones, roughly 85% of them singletons. The sequenced sample consisted of peripheral blood. The receptors derive from a woman between 18 and 29 years old with acute or convalescent COVID-19.

The chain is built from TRBV10-1 and TRBJ2-2, with D perhaps TRBD1 (5 bases). Germline assignment: CDR1 WNHNN and CDR2 SYGVQD (reference sequence). The CDR3 has 14 amino acids. Trimming took off 6 bases at V and 6 bases at J, with 14 bases between the two ends. CDR3 nucleotide sequence: TGCGCCAGCAGGGACACTTATAGTGCCGGGGAGCTGTTTTTT. Protein sequence: CASRDTYSAGELFF.

V is TRBV6-5 and J is TRBJ1-1; no reliable D call. Per germline, CDR1 MNHEY and CDR2 SVGAGI. Trimming removed 5 bases from V and 5 bases from J, with 18 bases in between. This CDR3 spans 15 amino acids. CDR3 loop: CASSPDGSGWTEAFF. CDR3 nucleotide sequence: TGTGCCAGCAGTCCGGACGGGTCGGGGTGGACTGAAGCTTTCTTT.

About this clone itself: Different DNA sequences within this sample yield the same CDR3. This chain joins TRBV18 and TRBJ2-3; D gene unclear. Germline lookup yields CDR1 KGHSH and CDR2 LQKENI. V was clipped by 3 bases and J by 0 bases, with 4 bases between them. The length of the CDR3 is 13 residues. CDR3 in amino acids: CASSPQSTDTQYF. CDR3 DNA: TGTGCCAGCTCACCCCAAAGCACAGATACGCAGTATTTT.

This chain links TRBV2 with TRBJ1-2; 11 bases fit TRBD1. J lost 7 bases, V lost 3 bases, and 7 bases had no gene match. In germline, CDR1 is SNHLY, CDR2 FYNNEI. The CDR3 contains 15 residues. The CDR3 here is CASSEMDRGRIGYTF. The CDR3 DNA follows: TGTGCCAGCAGTGAGATGGACAGGGGGCGGATTGGCTACACCTTC.

The gene calls are TRBV18 and TRBJ2-5; a weak D match, TRBD1 (5 bases). There are 14 residues in the CDR3. Between the trimmed V and J ends, which lost 5 bases and 1 base, there was a span of 11 bases. Germline V gene data show CDR1 as KGHSH and CDR2 as LQKENI. The CDR3 loop is CASSADDSQETQYF. DNA of the CDR3: TGTGCCAGCTCAGCGGACGACAGCCAAGAGACCCAGTACTTC.

This clone was observed a few times. The rearrangement links TRBV5-4 to TRBJ1-1, with unresolved D. Trimming removed 5 bases from V and 0 bases from J, with 11 bases in between. This CDR3 spans 14 amino acids. Germline lookup yields CDR1 SGHNT and CDR2 YYREEE (reference sequence). The CDR3 DNA is TGTGCCAGCAGGTCGAGAGGGTTGAACACTGAAGCTTTCTTT. Protein product: CASRSRGLNTEAFF.

In its sample, this clone was seen a few times. The chain carries TRBV20-1 and TRBJ2-7; the match to TRBD2 covers 10 bases. The CDR3 extends over 13 amino acids. Germline V CDR1 and CDR2: DFQATT, SNEGSKA (reference sequence). V lost 3 bases, J lost 5 bases, and 4 bases stayed unmatched. The CDR3 region is CSASLAGDHEQYF. CDR3 sequence (DNA): TGCAGTGCTAGTCTAGCGGGAGATCACGAGCAGTACTTC.

The V and J genes are TRBV7-8 and TRBJ1-2, with D perhaps matching TRBD1 (6 bases). V lost 5 bases, J lost 4 bases, and 11 bases lay in between. CDR1 and CDR2 (germline): SGHVS, FQNEAQ. There are 13 residues in the CDR3. The CDR3 region is CASSPQGPYGYTF. The CDR3 DNA reads TGTGCCAGCAGCCCCCAGGGGCCCTATGGCTACACCTTC.

V usage is TRBV29-1 and J usage is TRBJ1-2; 8 nucleotides line up with TRBD1. CDR3 length equals 13 residues. The ends lost 4 bases at V and 1 base at J; junction bases unmatched: 2. CDR1 is SQVTM and CDR2 is ANQGSEA in the germline V gene. The chain's CDR3 is CSVVTGGNYGYTF. The CDR3 DNA follows: TGCAGCGTTGTTACAGGGGGTAACTATGGCTACACCTTC.

The chain links TRBV3-1 (or the pseudogene TRBV3-2) to TRBJ1-1; TRBD1 might be the D (5 bases). The germline V gene encodes CDR1 LGHDT and CDR2 YNNKEL (reference sequence). Trimming removed 0 bases from V and 8 bases from J, with 13 bases in between. The CDR3 runs to 14 residues. The CDR3 reads CASSQEGSGSEAFF. The CDR3 bases are TGTGCCAGCAGCCAAGAAGGTTCAGGGTCAGAAGCTTTCTTT.

This clone was observed a single time. The V gene is TRBV10-1, the J gene TRBJ1-1; TRBD1 matches at 9 bases. Germline V gives CDR1 WNHNN, CDR2 SYGVQD (reference sequence). The length of the CDR3 is 17 residues. V shed 5 bases and J 3 bases; nucleotides not matched to a gene: 13. In nucleotides, the CDR3 is TGCGCCAGCAGTCCTCACGGGACAGGGTTCCCTTACACTGAAGCTTTCTTT. This sequence encodes CASSPHGTGFPYTEAFF.

This sequence joins TRBV30 and TRBJ1-6; no firm D call. The CDR3 sequence is 16 residues long. V lost 1 base to trimming and J lost 5 bases, with 15 bases between them. The germline gives CDR1 GTSNPN, CDR2 SVGIG (reference sequence). This chain's CDR3 is CAWSGVSGYDNSPLHF. The CDR3 nucleotides are TGTGCCTGGAGTGGTGTCTCGGGTTACGATAATTCACCCCTCCACTTT.

V gene TRBV28 combines with J gene TRBJ1-2; D gene uncertain. This CDR3 has 14 amino acids. Germline CDR1 is MDHEN and CDR2 is SYDVKM. Trimming took off 2 bases at V and 10 bases at J, with 17 bases between the two ends. CDR3 coding DNA: TGTGCCAGCAGTTTAGAGTCCAGGCTTAACTCCTACACCTTC. It encodes CASSLESRLNSYTF.

The chain links TRBV2 to TRBJ1-4; no clear D gene. The V end was cut by 8 bases, the J end by 7 bases, with 17 bases between. This CDR3 is 14 amino acids long. CDR1 is SNHLY and CDR2 is FYNNEI in the germline V gene. CDR3 nucleotide sequence: TGTGCCAGCTCTATACAGTACAACGGTGAAAAACTGTTTTTT. Translating it yields CASSIQYNGEKLFF. Using reference TRBV2 and TRBJ1-4 for the parts outside the CDR3, the full variable domain is EPEVTQTPSHQVTQMGQEVILRCVPISNHLYFYWYRQILGQKVEFLVSFYNNEISEKSEIFDDQFSVERPDGSNFTLKIRSTKLEDSAMYFCASSIQYNGEKLFFGSGTQLSVL.

The V call is TRBV10-2, the J call TRBJ2-7; possible D gene TRBD2, 6 bases. Germline CDR1 and CDR2: WSHSY and SAAADI. The CDR3 is 13 amino acids. Between the trimmed V and J ends, which lost 8 bases and 4 bases, there was a span of 15 bases. The CDR3 sequence is CASGPGAVYEQYF. The DNA for the CDR3 is TGCGCCAGCGGACCGGGAGCGGTATACGAGCAGTACTTC.

The chain is built from TRBV6-2 or TRBV6-3 and TRBJ2-2, with 14 bases identical to TRBD2. The CDR3 covers 17 residues. CDR1 and CDR2 (germline): MNHEY, SVGEGT. The V segment lost 6 bases and the J segment 2 bases; nucleotides outside the gene matches: 5. CDR3 protein: CASSRGLAGGNTGELFF. The CDR3 coding sequence is TGTGCCAGCAGCCGCGGACTAGCGGGGGGTAACACCGGGGAGCTGTTTTTT.

The CDR3 protein is CASRVTSFSFF. For the CDR3, the DNA is TGTGCCAGCAGGGTGACTAGCTTCTCATTCTTC. This chain uses TRBV2 with TRBJ2-1; 7 positions match TRBD2. Looked up from germline, CDR1 is SNHLY and CDR2 is FYNNEI. The length of the CDR3 is 11 residues. V was clipped by 6 bases and J by 16 bases; unmatched bases: 9.

The chain is built from TRBV7-3 and TRBJ1-1; no clear D. From germline, CDR1 is SGHTA and CDR2 FQGTGA. Trimming shortened V by 1 base and J by 3 bases, and 9 bases separated the two germline ends. CDR3 length equals 14 residues. The CDR3 loop reads CASSLKPRDTEAFF. DNA of the CDR3: TGTGCCAGCAGCTTAAAGCCGAGGGACACTGAAGCTTTCTTT.

The chain links TRBV19 to TRBJ2-5; unclear D gene. The CDR3 is made up of 13 amino acids. The V end lost 3 bases, the J end lost 4 bases, and 9 bases lay between the germline ends. Germline V gives CDR1 LNHDA, CDR2 SQIVND (reference sequence). This CDR3 is CASSIRSPETQYF. In DNA form, the CDR3 reads TGTGCCAGTAGTATTCGGAGTCCAGAGACCCAGTACTTC.

This clone was detected once. The V and J genes are TRBV5-1 and TRBJ1-4; D unclear. Trimming took 0 bases from V and 5 from J, leaving 11 bases between them. CDR1 is SGHRS, CDR2 YFSETQ, per germline. The CDR3 is made up of 15 amino acids. CDR3 region: CASSLDTNVNEKLFF. In DNA form, the CDR3 reads TGCGCCAGCAGCTTGGACACTAATGTCAATGAAAAACTGTTTTTT.

This clone was recorded only once. This rearrangement joins TRBV11-2 to TRBJ1-2; 10 nucleotides agree with TRBD1. V dropped 3 bases and J dropped 6; count of bases not matched to a gene: 7. The length of the CDR3 is 15 residues. Germline CDR1 and CDR2: SGHAT and FQNNGV. The CDR3 DNA is TGTGCCAGCAGCTTGGACAGGGGGAATAGGAATGGCTACACCTTC. Protein sequence: CASSLDRGNRNGYTF.

The chain links TRBV19 to TRBJ2-3; 8 bases line up with TRBD2. This CDR3 contains 17 residues. Germline V gives CDR1 LNHDA, CDR2 SQIVND (reference sequence). V gave up 1 base and J gave up 2 bases; unmatched junction bases: 8. Here the CDR3 DNA reads TGTGCCAGTAGTATAGGGCCTAGCGGGTCTCTCACAGATACGCAGTATTTT. Translation gives CASSIGPSGSLTDTQYF.

This clone has only one observation. The rearrangement links TRBV7-9 to TRBJ2-7; D remains ambiguous. The V gene's germline CDR1 is SEHNR and CDR2 FQNEAQ (reference sequence). The CDR3 covers 16 residues. V lost 3 bases and J lost 3, with 18 bases in between. This CDR3 reads CASSFTFGRWFYEQYF. The CDR3 DNA reads as TGTGCCAGCAGCTTCACCTTCGGCAGGTGGTTCTACGAGCAGTACTTC.

The CDR3 spells CASAVERGTDTQYF. The DNA of the CDR3 is TGCGCCAGCGCCGTCGAACGGGGCACAGATACGCAGTATTTT. This sequence joins TRBV4-1 and TRBJ2-3; D not certain. CDR3 length: 14 amino acids. Per germline, CDR1 MGHRA and CDR2 YSYEKL. The V and J ends lost 8 bases and 1 base respectively, with 13 bases between them.

The chain links TRBV18 to TRBJ2-3; no clear D gene. The CDR3 is made up of 13 amino acids. The V gene's germline CDR1 is KGHSH and CDR2 LQKENI. Between the trimmed V and J ends, which lost 2 bases and 4 bases, there was a span of 7 bases. The CDR3 spells CASSPYPPDTQYF. In DNA form, the CDR3 reads TGTGCCAGCTCACCATATCCTCCAGATACGCAGTATTTT. The entire variable domain, with the rest obtained from reference TRBV18 and TRBJ2-3, is as follows: NAGVMQNPRHLVRRRGQEARLRCSPMKGHSHVYWYRQLPEEGLKFMVYLQKENIIDESGMPKERFSAEFPKEGPSILRIQQVVRGDSAAYFCASSPYPPDTQYFGPGTRLTVL.

The chain is built from TRBV7-6 and TRBJ1-1; TRBD1 matches 10 bases. Germline CDR1 is SGHVS and CDR2 is FNYEAQ. V shed 5 bases and J 5 bases; nucleotides not matched to a gene: 5. This CDR3 comprises 14 residues. The CDR3 is CASSPDRGSTEAFF. In DNA, the CDR3 is TGTGCCAGCAGCCCGGACAGGGGGAGTACTGAAGCTTTCTTT.

This clone was detected only a few times. V and J are TRBV2 and TRBJ2-3; perhaps TRBD2 as D (5 bases). Germline values: CDR1 SNHLY, CDR2 FYNNEI. The CDR3 spans 14 residues. The germline V and J ends were trimmed by 10 bases and 4 bases, with 18 bases remaining between them. The chain's CDR3 is CATGREMSPDTQYF. The CDR3 coding sequence is TGTGCCACAGGACGGGAAATGAGTCCAGATACGCAGTATTTT. The full variable domain, with the rest looked up from reference TRBV2 and TRBJ2-3, is EPEVTQTPSHQVTQMGQEVILRCVPISNHLYFYWYRQILGQKVEFLVSFYNNEISEKSEIFDDQFSVERPDGSNFTLKIRSTKLEDSAMYFCATGREMSPDTQYFGPGTRLTVL.

A single count supports this clone. The chain employs TRBV21-1 and TRBJ2-7; the table's D call, TRBD1, was not checked against the DNA. TRBV21-1 is marked as a pseudogene. There are 13 residues in the CDR3. CDR3 bases: TGTGCCAGCAGCGGGCCTTCCTGCTACGAGCAGTACTTC. Protein product: CASSGPSCYEQYF.

The chain links TRBV7-8 to TRBJ1-1, with D tentatively TRBD1 (6 bases). The CDR3 spans 17 residues. Germline V gene lookup returns CDR1 SGHVS and CDR2 FQNEAQ. V was clipped by 5 bases and J by 0 bases, with 19 bases between them. CDR3 DNA: TGTGCCAGCAGCCGACCACTTGACAGGACCATGAACACTGAAGCTTTCTTT. This sequence encodes CASSRPLDRTMNTEAFF.

This clone was seen more than once but under ten times. This chain connects TRBV18 to TRBJ2-1; 10 bases map to TRBD2. CDR3 size: 16 residues. The V gene end was trimmed by 3 bases and the J gene end by 6 bases; junction bases not matched to a gene: 8. Germline CDR1 reads KGHSH; CDR2 reads LQKENI. CDR3 sequence reads: CASSPRLAGDSNEQFF. The CDR3 nucleotides are TGTGCCAGCTCACCTAGGCTAGCGGGGGACTCCAATGAGCAGTTCTTC.

The rearrangement joins TRBV6-1 to TRBJ2-1; TRBD2 matches 10 bases. V lost 3 bases and J lost 12; bases outside the gene matches: 8. Germline lookup yields CDR1 MNHNS and CDR2 SASEGT. This CDR3 spans 14 amino acids. CDR3 residues: CASSDTSGNGWQFF. CDR3 bases: TGTGCCAGCAGTGATACTAGCGGGAACGGATGGCAGTTCTTC.

The rearrangement uses TRBV6-2 or TRBV6-3 and TRBJ2-5; 11 positions agree with TRBD2. This CDR3 has 18 residues. CDR1 is MNHEY and CDR2 is SVGEGT in the germline V gene. V lost 2 bases and J lost 1; bases outside the gene matches: 9. The DNA of the CDR3 is TGTGCCAGCAGTTACCCCGAACTAGCGGGAGACTTCCAAGAGACCCAGTACTTC. Translating gives CASSYPELAGDFQETQYF.